This is a list of T cell receptor beta chains from one sample in a study of OX40 agonist ivuxolimab in advanced cancers. Measured with immunoSEQ multiplex PCR; TCRdb has only the in-frame clones, and not every one. Of about 73,000 clones listed, more than 70% are singletons. Sequencing was performed on CD4+ or CD8+ T cells sorted from blood, taken in a trial of the OX40 agonist ivuxolimab. All receptors derive from an adult with an advanced solid tumor such as melanoma, head and neck, liver or kidney cancer. The CDR3 runs from the conserved cysteine through the conserved F or W. D genes are given only for firm matches. Only part of the rows carry a size: once, few, many, or a class if the clone is expanded.

CDR3: CASSTTRNNQPQHF
DNA: TGTGCCAGCAGTACGACGCGAAACAATCAGCCCCAGCATTTT
V: TRBV28
size: NA
D: NA
J: TRBJ1-5

CDR3: CASSYRTANYGYTF
DNA: TGTGCCAGCAGCTACCGGACGGCTAACTATGGCTACACCTTC
V: TRBV5-6
size: NA
D: NA
J: TRBJ1-2

CDR3: CASTSGRAGESEQYF
DNA: TGTGCCAGCACCTCAGGAAGGGCGGGGGAGAGTGAGCAGTACTTC
V: TRBV6-1
size: NA
D: TRBD2
J: TRBJ2-7

CDR3: CASSPPGRGFSGTDTQYF
DNA: TGTGCCAGCAGCCCACCCGGGCGGGGGTTCTCTGGCACAGATACGCAGTATTTT
V: TRBV5-4
size: NA
D: TRBD2
J: TRBJ2-3

CDR3: CAISESSAEAFF
DNA: TGTGCCATCAGTGAGTCTTCAGCTGAAGCTTTCTTT
V: TRBV10-3
size: few
D: NA
J: TRBJ1-1

CDR3: CASSLQARNTEAFF
DNA: TGTGCCAGCAGCCTACAGGCCCGGAACACTGAAGCTTTCTTT
V: TRBV2
size: NA
D: NA
J: TRBJ1-1

CDR3: CASSEASRGRLGKSPLHF
DNA: TGTGCCAGCAGTGAAGCGTCGCGGGGGCGCTTAGGGAAATCACCCCTCCACTTT
V: TRBV6-1
size: NA
D: NA
J: TRBJ1-6

CDR3: CASSIDGWGGREQYF
DNA: TGTGCCAGTAGTATTGACGGGTGGGGAGGGCGCGAGCAGTACTTC
V: TRBV19
size: NA
D: TRBD2
J: TRBJ2-7

CDR3: CASSPINNEQFF
DNA: TGTGCCAGCAGTCCGATCAACAATGAGCAGTTCTTC
V: TRBV5-6
size: NA
D: NA
J: TRBJ2-1

CDR3: CASRDTANYGYTF
DNA: TGTGCCAGCCGGGACACCGCTAACTATGGCTACACCTTC
V: TRBV19
size: NA
D: NA
J: TRBJ1-2

CDR3: CASSSGGLETQYF
DNA: TGCGCCAGCAGCTCAGGGGGACTAGAGACCCAGTACTTC
V: TRBV5-1
size: NA
D: NA
J: TRBJ2-5

CDR3: CASRPRASSYNEQFF
DNA: TGTGCCAGCAGACCCAGGGCCAGCTCCTACAATGAGCAGTTCTTC
V: TRBV2
size: NA
D: NA
J: TRBJ2-1

CDR3: CASSSRTAHSYEQYF
DNA: TGTGCCAGTAGTTCGCGGACAGCCCACTCCTACGAGCAGTACTTC
V: TRBV19
size: NA
D: NA
J: TRBJ2-7

CDR3: CASTEGSNQPQHF
DNA: TGTGCCAGCACAGAAGGGAGCAATCAGCCCCAGCATTTT
V: TRBV2
size: NA
D: NA
J: TRBJ1-5

CDR3: CASSSPTGTYEQYF
DNA: TGTGCCAGCAGCTCTCCTACAGGGACCTACGAGCAGTACTTC
V: TRBV11-2
size: few
D: NA
J: TRBJ2-7

CDR3: CASSLTGNEQFF
DNA: TGCGCCAGCAGCTTGACGGGAAATGAGCAGTTCTTC
V: TRBV5-1
size: NA
D: NA
J: TRBJ2-1

CDR3: CASNRRREKLFF
DNA: TGTGCCAGCAACCGGAGGCGTGAAAAACTGTTTTTT
V: TRBV28
size: NA
D: NA
J: TRBJ1-4

CDR3: CASSLEGGYGYTF
DNA: TGTGCCAGCAGTTTAGAGGGTGGCTATGGCTACACCTTC
V: TRBV28
size: once
D: NA
J: TRBJ1-2

CDR3: CAWTQSRDRLIRSYNEQFF
DNA: TGTGCCTGGACCCAGTCCCGGGACAGGCTAATCCGGTCCTACAATGAGCAGTTCTTC
V: TRBV30
size: NA
D: TRBD1
J: TRBJ2-1

CDR3: CASSGGTAGEQYF
DNA: TGCGCCAGCAGTGGGGGGACAGCTGGCGAGCAGTACTTC
V: TRBV10-1
size: NA
D: TRBD1
J: TRBJ2-7

CDR3: CASSQTRDSGANVLTF
DNA: TGTGCCAGCAGCCAAACCCGAGACTCTGGGGCCAACGTCCTGACTTTC
V: TRBV4-2
size: NA
D: NA
J: TRBJ2-6

CDR3: CASSPLAGQPDTQYF
DNA: TGTGCCAGCAGCCCACTAGCGGGCCAACCAGATACGCAGTATTTT
V: TRBV7-9
size: NA
D: TRBD2
J: TRBJ2-3

CDR3: CASSLGPGASEAFF
DNA: TGCGCCAGCAGCTTGGGGCCGGGGGCGTCTGAAGCTTTCTTT
V: TRBV5-1
size: NA
D: NA
J: TRBJ1-1

CDR3: CSVRGAVEQFF
DNA: TGCAGCGTCCGGGGGGCAGTTGAGCAGTTCTTC
V: TRBV29-1
size: NA
D: NA
J: TRBJ2-1

CDR3: CASSLATSPETQYF
DNA: TGCGCCAGCAGCTTGGCCACCTCCCCAGAGACCCAGTACTTC
V: TRBV5-1
size: NA
D: NA
J: TRBJ2-5

CDR3: CASHSSSGNTIYF
DNA: TGTGCCAGTCACTCCTCCTCTGGAAACACCATATATTTT
V: TRBV28
size: NA
D: NA
J: TRBJ1-3

CDR3: CASSVRQGGGNTEAFF
DNA: TGTGCCAGCAGTGTCCGACAGGGCGGAGGGAACACTGAAGCTTTCTTT
V: TRBV27
size: once
D: TRBD1
J: TRBJ1-1

CDR3: CASSLTGGGTGELFF
DNA: TGTGCCAGCAGCTTGACAGGGGGTGGCACCGGGGAGCTGTTTTTT
V: TRBV7-3
size: few
D: TRBD1
J: TRBJ2-2

CDR3: CASSTQGLETQYF
DNA: TGTGCCAGTAGTACCCAGGGCCTGGAGACCCAGTACTTC
V: TRBV19
size: NA
D: NA
J: TRBJ2-5

CDR3: CASSIDTYYGYTF
DNA: TGTGCCAGCAGCATTGACACCTACTATGGCTACACCTTC
V: TRBV7-9
size: NA
D: NA
J: TRBJ1-2

CDR3: CASSYGHGSKDTQYF
DNA: TGTGCCAGCAGTTACGGCCACGGGAGCAAAGATACGCAGTATTTT
V: TRBV6-6
size: once
D: NA
J: TRBJ2-3